Below are 26 T cell receptor beta chains sequenced from a single sample in a study of identifying expanded T cells in peripheral blood. The protocol was immunoSEQ multiplex PCR, while the TCRdb copy is restricted to in-frame clones and leaves out a portion. The data contain 50,000 to 60,000 clones, 82% of them singletons. The specimen sequenced was blood. The source of these receptors is a person aged 18 to 70 in good health.

The chain is built from TRBV5-1 and TRBJ1-3; D unclear. V was clipped by 2 bases and J by 2 bases, with 20 bases between them. Per germline, CDR1 SGHRS and CDR2 YFSETQ. The CDR3 is 18 amino acids. The CDR3 nucleotides read TGCGCCAGCAGCTTTCGCGGCAGGCAGTATAGGGCTGGAAACACCATATATTTT. Translating gives CASSFRGRQYRAGNTIYF.

This clone was found once. The chain uses TRBV7-2 and TRBJ2-3, with no clear D. Germline CDR1 reads SGHTA; CDR2 reads FQGNSA. The V end was cut by 5 bases, the J end by 4 bases, with 4 bases between. The CDR3 covers 11 residues. The chain's CDR3 is CASSASDTQYF. CDR3 in DNA: TGTGCCAGCAGCGCGTCAGATACGCAGTATTTT.

CDR3 loop: CASSADRMETQYF. The CDR3 region has the DNA TGTGCCAGCAGCGCCGACAGGATGGAGACCCAGTACTTC. This chain links TRBV9 with TRBJ2-5, with TRBD1 as a possible D gene (6 bases). CDR3 length: 13 amino acids. The V end was cut by 3 bases, the J end by 5 bases, with 11 bases between. CDR1 SGDLS and CDR2 YYNGEE come from the germline V gene. Full variable domain (rest looked up from reference TRBV9 and TRBJ2-5): DSGVTQTPKHLITATGQRVTLRCSPRSGDLSVYWYQQSLDQGLQFLIQYYNGEERAKGNILERFSAQQFPDLHSELNLSSLELGDSALYFCASSADRMETQYFGPGTRLLVL.

The chain uses TRBV27 and TRBJ2-7; tentatively, D is TRBD2 (5 bases). This CDR3 comprises 14 residues. The V and J ends lost 3 bases and 2 bases respectively, with 11 bases between them. Germline-derived CDR1 and CDR2 are MNHEY and SMNVEV (reference sequence). CDR3 coding DNA: TGTGCCAGCAGTTTGTCGGGATCCGCCTACGAGCAGTACTTC. This codes for CASSLSGSAYEQYF.

This clone was observed a few times. The rearrangement links TRBV30 to TRBJ1-5; 11 nucleotides line up with TRBD1. The V gene end was trimmed by 2 bases and the J gene end by 6 bases; junction bases not matched to a gene: 6. The CDR3 has 15 amino acids. Germline CDR1 is GTSNPN and CDR2 is SVGIG (reference sequence). CDR3: CAWSQGTGGSQPQHF. The CDR3 DNA sequence: TGTGCCTGGAGTCAGGGGACAGGGGGAAGTCAGCCCCAGCATTTT.

This clone was recorded a few times. The chain couples TRBV5-6 to TRBJ1-1; 9 nucleotides agree with TRBD1. This CDR3 has 13 residues. Per germline, CDR1 SGHDT and CDR2 YYEEEE. V dropped 0 bases and J dropped 11; count of bases not matched to a gene: 5. The CDR3 loop reads CASSLDYRGHAFF. For the CDR3, the DNA is TGTGCCAGCAGCTTGGATTACAGGGGGCATGCTTTCTTT. Full variable domain (remainder filled in from reference TRBV5-6 and TRBJ1-1): DAGVTQSPTHLIKTRGQQVTLRCSPKSGHDTVSWYQQALGQGPQFIFQYYEEEERQRGNFPDRFSGHQFPNYSSELNVNALLLGDSALYLCASSLDYRGHAFFGQGTRLTVV.

This clone came up once. The chain links TRBV21-1 to TRBJ2-5. TRBV21-1 is noted as a pseudogene. This CDR3 spans 15 amino acids. CDR3 coding DNA: TGTGCCAGCAGCTGGGGACCGGGGCCCGGAGAGACCCAGTACTTC. Encoded protein: CASSWGPGPGETQYF.

CDR3 DNA sequence: TGCAGCGTTGAAGGACATAGGAGTCGCAATGAGCAGTTCTTC. This gives the protein CSVEGHRSRNEQFF. J is TRBJ2-1 and V is TRBV29-1; D gene ambiguous. The germline gives CDR1 SQVTM, CDR2 ANQGSEA. The CDR3 runs 14 residues. Trimming stripped 1 base from V and 6 bases from J, with 13 bases between.

The rearrangement links TRBV5-1 to TRBJ1-1; 7 nucleotides align to TRBD1. Germline V gene lookup returns CDR1 SGHRS and CDR2 YFSETQ. After removal of 0 bases from V and 4 bases from J, the junction contained 9 bases not matched to a gene. This CDR3 has 16 amino acids. This chain's CDR3 is CASSLGPGRGITEAFF. CDR3 DNA sequence: TGCGCCAGCAGCTTGGGGCCGGGCAGGGGGATCACTGAAGCTTTCTTT.

V is TRBV5-1 and J is TRBJ1-2; 7 bases align to TRBD1. V trimming: 3 bases; J trimming: 8 bases; junction bases outside the gene matches: 7. CDR3 length: 13 amino acids. Germline assignment: CDR1 SGHRS and CDR2 YFSETQ. The CDR3 loop is CASSWGTESGYTF. For the CDR3, the DNA is TGCGCCAGCAGCTGGGGGACAGAGTCCGGCTACACCTTC.

V gene TRBV9 combines with J gene TRBJ2-3; TRBD2 matches at 9 bases. Germline V lookup: CDR1 SGDLS, CDR2 YYNGEE. CDR3 length: 20 amino acids. J was trimmed by 6 bases and V by 0 bases; bases with no gene match: 20. CDR3 loop: CASSVGLAGYTLKGPDTQYF. The CDR3 coding sequence is TGTGCCAGCAGCGTAGGGCTAGCGGGATATACACTCAAAGGGCCGGATACGCAGTATTTT.

V is TRBV7-9 and J is TRBJ2-3; no clear D gene. The V end lost 4 bases, the J end lost 5 bases, and 7 bases lay between the germline ends. CDR3 length equals 12 residues. Germline V gene lookup returns CDR1 SEHNR and CDR2 FQNEAQ (reference sequence). CDR3 nucleotides: TGTGCCAGCAGCTCCTGGCAAGATACGCAGTATTTT. It encodes CASSSWQDTQYF.

The chain links TRBV5-6 to TRBJ2-3; D possibly corresponds to TRBD1 (5 bases). Germline-derived CDR1 and CDR2 are SGHDT and YYEEEE. Between the trimmed V and J ends, which lost 1 base and 2 bases, there was a span of 14 bases. This CDR3 spans 16 amino acids. CDR3 amino acids: CASSLNQGAHTDTQYF. The CDR3 DNA sequence: TGTGCCAGCAGCTTGAATCAGGGCGCTCACACAGATACGCAGTATTTT.

This rearrangement joins TRBV7-9 to TRBJ1-2; 9 bases line up with TRBD1. Germline CDR1 SEHNR, CDR2 FQNEAQ (reference sequence). The trim removed 4 bases at V and 3 bases at J, leaving 12 bases unmatched. The length of the CDR3 is 17 residues. The CDR3 coding sequence is TGTGCCAGCAGCTGGGGGCCTTCACAGGGGGCTCACTATGGCTACACCTTC. Its translation is CASSWGPSQGAHYGYTF.

CDR3 protein: CASSGRVTDTQYF. The CDR3 nucleotides are TGTGCCAGTTCAGGACGGGTCACAGATACGCAGTATTTT. The chain employs TRBV19 and TRBJ2-3; D not resolved. With 8 bases removed from V and 2 bases from J, the gap between germline ends came to 11 bases. Germline-derived CDR1 and CDR2 are LNHDA and SQIVND (reference sequence). This CDR3 spans 13 amino acids.

In regard to this clone: Only one base separates this from a far larger clonotype, so it likely reflects a read error. This CDR3 is also generated by other DNA sequences in the sample. V gene TRBV5-4 combines with J gene TRBJ1-1, with D hard to call. Looked up from germline, CDR1 is SGHNT and CDR2 is YYREEE (reference sequence). The CDR3 length is 13 residues. The CDR3 sequence is CASSPNRNTEAFF. Here the CDR3 DNA reads TGCGCCAGCAGCCCAAACAGGAACACTGAAGCTTTCTTT.

V gene TRBV7-2 combines with J gene TRBJ2-5, with D perhaps matching TRBD2 (5 bases). The V gene lost 6 bases and the J gene lost 9 bases, with 14 bases spanning the gap. The germline V gene has CDR1 SGHTA and CDR2 FQGNSA. This CDR3 contains 12 residues. The DNA for the CDR3 is TGTGCCAGCAGTAAAGGACTTCCTGCCCAGTACTTC. It codes for CASSKGLPAQYF.

The chain carries TRBV7-9 and TRBJ2-1, with TRBD2 as a possible D gene (5 bases). CDR1 is SEHNR and CDR2 is FQNEAQ in the germline V gene (reference sequence). Between the trimmed V and J ends, which lost 5 bases and 5 bases, there was a span of 19 bases. This CDR3 region has 16 residues. The CDR3 sequence: CASSRTRGPFDNEQFF. CDR3 nucleotide sequence: TGTGCCAGCAGCCGGACTCGCGGACCCTTTGACAATGAGCAGTTCTTC.

The V gene is TRBV27, the J gene TRBJ2-7; 12 nucleotides match TRBD2. Germline trimming cut 8 bases from V and 5 bases from J; bases unmatched to any gene: 13. The CDR3 loop spans 16 amino acids. The germline gives CDR1 MNHEY, CDR2 SMNVEV (reference sequence). For the CDR3, the DNA is TGTGCCAGCGGGTCGCGGACTAGCGGGAATCGGAACGAGCAGTACTTC. This encodes CASGSRTSGNRNEQYF.

The rearrangement joins TRBV5-1 to TRBJ2-5; 9 bases align to TRBD1. Trimming removed 4 bases from V and 4 bases from J; junction bases left unmatched: 8. This CDR3 region has 15 residues. Per the germline V gene, CDR1 is SGHRS and CDR2 is YFSETQ. The CDR3 bases are TGCGCCAGCAGCAGGACAGGGGTGGGAGGAGAGACCCAGTACTTC. This encodes CASSRTGVGGETQYF.

This clone was found a few times. V gene TRBV6-5 combines with J gene TRBJ1-1, with D uncertain. The CDR3 contains 13 residues. V was pared by 2 bases and J by 5 bases, with 9 bases between. From germline, CDR1 is MNHEY and CDR2 SVGAGI. The CDR3, as DNA: TGTGCCAGCAGTTACGGGGATGGTACTGAAGCTTTCTTT. Translated: CASSYGDGTEAFF.

The V call is TRBV9, the J call TRBJ2-5; 7 bases are a match to TRBD2. Trimming took 2 bases from V and 3 from J; bases not matched to a gene: 7. This CDR3 contains 15 residues. Looked up from germline, CDR1 is SGDLS and CDR2 is YYNGEE. DNA for the CDR3: TGTGCCAGCAGCGTCTCCGGGACTAACAAAGAGACCCAGTACTTC. This encodes CASSVSGTNKETQYF.

This clone was seen more than once but under ten times. V usage is TRBV2 and J usage is TRBJ2-3, with D uncertain. Per the germline V gene, CDR1 is SNHLY and CDR2 is FYNNEI. V was trimmed by 2 bases and J by 4 bases, leaving 7 bases between them. This CDR3 has 13 residues. The CDR3, as DNA: TGTGCCAGCAGTGAAATCTGGTCAGATACGCAGTATTTT. Protein product: CASSEIWSDTQYF.

This clone was seen a single time. The DNA of the CDR3 is TGTGCCAGAACAAAGGGGTCCAGGGGTTACGAGCAGTACGTC. Translation: CARTKGSRGYEQYV. The genes are TRBV5-3 and TRBJ2-7, with a tentative D call TRBD1 (6 bases). TRBV5-3 has ORF status, its function being uncertain. V dropped 6 bases and J dropped 4 bases, with 17 bases sitting between them. The CDR3 sequence is 14 residues long.

The V gene is TRBV30, the J gene TRBJ2-2; the D call may be TRBD1 or TRBD2 (5 bases each). The germline V gene encodes CDR1 GTSNPN and CDR2 SVGIG (reference sequence). The CDR3 contains 16 residues. V dropped 0 bases and J dropped 7 bases, with 18 bases sitting between them. DNA for the CDR3: TGTGCCTGGAGTGTAACGTTGAGGGGCTATATCGGGGAGCTGTTTTTT. It yields the protein CAWSVTLRGYIGELFF.

The chain is built from TRBV7-9 and TRBJ1-2, with a weak D call TRBD1 (5 bases). Germline CDR1 reads SEHNR; CDR2 reads FQNEAQ (reference sequence). The CDR3 extends over 15 amino acids. V was shortened by 5 bases and J by 4 bases, with 17 bases between the two germline ends. As DNA, the CDR3 is TGTGCCAGCAGCCCAACAGGAAGTGGGGGCTATGGCTACACCTTC. This gives the protein CASSPTGSGGYGYTF.